What follows are 22 T cell receptor beta chains derived from one specimen sequenced in a study of blood T cell repertoires in COVID-19. The repertoire was sequenced with immunoSEQ multiplex PCR; TCRdb's copy has only in-frame clones and lacks some. The data contain approximately 330,000 clones, 86% of them seen just once; the ten biggest clones take up around 4.4%. Sequenced input: PBMCs or T cells enriched from blood (not recorded which). The receptors here all came from a woman between 35 and 50 years old with acute COVID-19.

V gene TRBV6-6 combines with J gene TRBJ2-1, with 11 bases that match TRBD2. This CDR3 has 18 residues. CDR1 MNHNY and CDR2 SVGAGI come from the germline V gene (reference sequence). V trimming: 5 bases; J trimming: 1 base; junction bases outside the gene matches: 10. The chain's CDR3 is CASSPLASGRRSYNEQFF. The CDR3 bases are TGTGCCAGCAGTCCCTTGGCTAGCGGGAGGAGGTCCTACAATGAGCAGTTCTTC.

This clone was detected ten times or more. CDR3 region: CASSYSYSQPQHF. The DNA of the CDR3 is TGTGCCAGCAGTTACTCGTATAGTCAGCCCCAGCATTTT. The rearrangement links TRBV6-5 to TRBJ1-5; no firm D call. CDR1 and CDR2 from the germline V gene are MNHEY and SVGAGI. The V end lost 0 bases, the J end lost 6 bases, and 6 bases lay between the germline ends. The CDR3 runs to 13 residues.

The chain employs TRBV7-9 and TRBJ2-3; TRBD2 matches 8 bases. The CDR3 is 13 amino acids. Unmatched junction bases numbered 2, after V lost 1 base and J lost 8 bases. In germline, CDR1 is SEHNR, CDR2 FQNEAQ (reference sequence). The CDR3 nucleotides read TGTGCCAGCAGCTTAGATACTAGCGGTACGCAGTATTTT. Its translation: CASSLDTSGTQYF.

The rearrangement links TRBV9 to TRBJ2-3, with TRBD2 identical over 9 bases. This CDR3 region has 17 residues. J was trimmed by 4 bases and V by 4 bases; bases with no gene match: 13. Per the germline V gene, CDR1 is SGDLS and CDR2 is YYNGEE. CDR3 bases: TGTGCCAGCAGCACCCACCCTTCCCTAGCGGGGTCAGATACGCAGTATTTT. Its translation is CASSTHPSLAGSDTQYF.

This chain connects TRBV4-3 to TRBJ2-1, with 7 bases aligning to TRBD2. With 5 bases clipped from V and 2 bases from J, the junction kept 9 bases outside the gene matches. The CDR3 runs to 16 residues. CDR1 is LGHNA, CDR2 YSLEER, per germline. The CDR3 sequence is CASSKRISGTYNEQFF. In DNA form, the CDR3 reads TGCGCCAGCAGCAAAAGAATCAGCGGGACCTACAATGAGCAGTTCTTC.

The chain employs TRBV5-1 and TRBJ1-6; 7 bases are a match to TRBD1. V trimming: 4 bases; J trimming: 0 bases; junction bases outside the gene matches: 4. The CDR3 is 16 residues long. The germline V gene encodes CDR1 SGHRS and CDR2 YFSETQ. The CDR3 DNA reads TGCGCCAGCAGCCCGACAGGGAGCTCCTATAATTCACCCCTCCACTTT. It codes for CASSPTGSSYNSPLHF.

The rearrangement links TRBV9 to TRBJ1-3; weak D call: TRBD1 (5 bases). This CDR3 is 16 amino acids long. The V gene's germline CDR1 is SGDLS and CDR2 YYNGEE. Trimming took 0 bases from V and 2 from J, leaving 12 bases between them. CDR3 sequence: CASSVVSGIAGNTIYF. The CDR3 DNA sequence: TGTGCCAGCAGCGTAGTTTCAGGGATCGCTGGAAACACCATATATTTT.

As to this clone: The same CDR3 arises from other DNA sequences in this sample as well. For the CDR3, the DNA is TGCGCCAGCAGCAGCGGACAGGGCTACGAGCAGTACTTC. It specifies CASSSGQGYEQYF. J is TRBJ2-7 and V is TRBV5-1, with 8 bases identical to TRBD1. Trimming cost V 4 bases and J 3 bases; bases outside gene matches: 3. CDR1 SGHRS and CDR2 YFSETQ come from the germline V gene. The length of the CDR3 is 13 residues.

As for this clone: The CDR3 end shows no conserved phenylalanine or tryptophan, and so a read error is likely. Because the CDR3's place on the DNA is in doubt, the DNA is left out and the CDR3 is given as listed by TCRdb. The rearrangement links TRBV28 to TRBJ1-2; the listed D gene, TRBD1, was not tested against the DNA. Germline V lookup: CDR1 MDHEN, CDR2 SYDVKM. Inclusive of both ends, the CDR3 amounts to 12 amino acids. This chain's CDR3 is CASSSLSRQGFT.

The chain joins TRBV27 to TRBJ2-7; the D gene is possibly TRBD2 (6 bases). From germline, CDR1 is MNHEY and CDR2 SMNVEV (reference sequence). V lost 5 bases to trimming and J lost 0 bases, with 17 bases between them. The length of the CDR3 is 16 residues. CDR3 sequence reads: CASSIIPTSPSYEQYF. The CDR3 coding sequence is TGTGCCAGCAGTATTATACCGACTAGTCCCTCCTACGAGCAGTACTTC.

As DNA, the CDR3 is TGTGCCAGCAGTTTAAGAGGGACAGGGAGCGGCTACACCTTC. This codes for CASSLRGTGSGYTF. The J gene is TRBJ1-2, the V gene TRBV28, with 9 bases fitting TRBD1. This CDR3 has 14 residues. V dropped 2 bases and J dropped 8; count of bases not matched to a gene: 6. Per the germline V gene, CDR1 is MDHEN and CDR2 is SYDVKM.

The V gene is TRBV10-3, the J gene TRBJ1-2; TRBD1 aligns across 8 bases. CDR1 is ENHRY and CDR2 is SYGVKD in the germline V gene. The CDR3 has 14 residues. V lost 5 bases to trimming and J lost 6 bases; unmatched junction nucleotides: 8. The CDR3 region is CAISPRTGPDGYTF. The CDR3 DNA follows: TGTGCCATCAGTCCTCGGACAGGGCCGGATGGCTACACCTTC.

The gene calls are TRBV18 and TRBJ2-3; 7 nucleotides line up with TRBD1. The CDR3 covers 14 residues. V lost 3 bases to trimming and J lost 5 bases; unmatched junction nucleotides: 5. Germline values: CDR1 KGHSH, CDR2 LQKENI. This CDR3 reads CASSPSTGVDTQYF. CDR3 sequence (DNA): TGTGCCAGCTCACCCTCTACAGGGGTAGATACGCAGTATTTT.

This rearrangement joins TRBV6-2 or TRBV6-3 to TRBJ1-1; D gene uncertain. The CDR3 extends over 13 amino acids. The germline V and J ends were trimmed by 5 bases and 0 bases, with 7 bases remaining between them. Germline V gene sequence: CDR1 MNHEY, CDR2 SVGEGT. The CDR3: CASSRTVNTEAFF. The CDR3 DNA follows: TGTGCCAGCAGTCGGACTGTGAACACTGAAGCTTTCTTT.

The chain joins TRBV5-1 to TRBJ2-4; 7 bases agree with TRBD1. The ends lost 0 bases at V and 3 bases at J; junction bases unmatched: 3. CDR1 and CDR2 (germline): SGHRS, YFSETQ. The CDR3 length is 15 residues. The DNA of the CDR3 is TGCGCCAGCAGCTTGGGACAGGGTAACAAAAACATTCAGTACTTC. It specifies CASSLGQGNKNIQYF.

V usage is TRBV9 and J usage is TRBJ2-7, with D possibly matching TRBD2 (6 bases). V was trimmed by 0 bases and J by 7 bases, leaving 17 bases between them. CDR1 and CDR2 from the germline V gene are SGDLS and YYNGEE. CDR3 size: 15 residues. Written as DNA, the CDR3 is TGTGCCAGCAGCGTAGGAATTGACGGGAGCGGGGAGCAGTACTTC. Its translation: CASSVGIDGSGEQYF.

A single count supports this clone. This chain joins TRBV6-2 or TRBV6-3 and TRBJ2-7; possible D gene TRBD1, 6 bases. The germline gives CDR1 MNHEY, CDR2 SVGEGT. V dropped 2 bases and J dropped 2 bases, with 13 bases sitting between them. The CDR3 sequence is 15 residues long. CDR3 sequence: CASSYDTRGPYEQYF. The CDR3 coding sequence is TGTGCCAGCAGTTACGATACCAGGGGACCCTACGAGCAGTACTTC.

CDR3 sequence: CATSPDRLGTSYEQYF. The CDR3 DNA reads as TGTGCCACCAGCCCTGACAGGCTAGGTACCTCCTACGAGCAGTACTTC. The chain couples TRBV24-1 to TRBJ2-7; possibly TRBD1 for D (6 bases). Germline loops: CDR1 KGHDR, CDR2 SFDVKD. The CDR3 contains 16 residues. V lost 7 bases and J 0 bases, leaving 18 bases between the germline ends.

This chain joins TRBV3-1 (or the pseudogene TRBV3-2) and TRBJ1-6; 7 bases agree with TRBD1. The germline gives CDR1 LGHDT, CDR2 YNNKEL (reference sequence). CDR3 length: 17 amino acids. Trimming took 0 bases from V and 7 from J; bases not matched to a gene: 9. CDR3 protein: CASSQDLVRGWNSPLHF. In DNA form, the CDR3 reads TGTGCCAGCAGCCAAGATCTAGTCAGGGGGTGGAATTCACCCCTCCACTTT.

This chain links TRBV14 with TRBJ2-3, with 8 positions matching TRBD1. V gave up 4 bases and J gave up 4 bases; unmatched junction bases: 1. Germline V gene data show CDR1 as SGHDN and CDR2 as FVKESK. The CDR3 is 13 residues long. The CDR3 DNA reads as TGTGCCAGCAGCCTGACAGGGGCAGATACGCAGTATTTT. Translated, it gives CASSLTGADTQYF.

The chain joins TRBV7-8 to TRBJ2-2; a possible D gene is TRBD1 (5 bases). Germline V lookup: CDR1 SGHVS, CDR2 FQNEAQ. The CDR3 covers 17 residues. V lost 1 base, J lost 2 bases, and 14 bases lay in between. CDR3 region: CASSLGNRRINTGELFF. DNA of the CDR3: TGTGCCAGCAGCTTAGGGAACAGGCGGATCAACACCGGGGAGCTGTTTTTT.

The genes are TRBV13 and TRBJ2-5; TRBD1 matches 7 bases. Germline CDR1 is PRHDT and CDR2 is FYEKMQ (reference sequence). The CDR3 is 17 residues long. The ends lost 0 bases at V and 5 bases at J; junction bases unmatched: 12. The CDR3 coding sequence is TGTGCCAGCAGCTTAGGCTCCCGGACAGGTGGTAGGGAGACCCAGTACTTC. Translated, it gives CASSLGSRTGGRETQYF.